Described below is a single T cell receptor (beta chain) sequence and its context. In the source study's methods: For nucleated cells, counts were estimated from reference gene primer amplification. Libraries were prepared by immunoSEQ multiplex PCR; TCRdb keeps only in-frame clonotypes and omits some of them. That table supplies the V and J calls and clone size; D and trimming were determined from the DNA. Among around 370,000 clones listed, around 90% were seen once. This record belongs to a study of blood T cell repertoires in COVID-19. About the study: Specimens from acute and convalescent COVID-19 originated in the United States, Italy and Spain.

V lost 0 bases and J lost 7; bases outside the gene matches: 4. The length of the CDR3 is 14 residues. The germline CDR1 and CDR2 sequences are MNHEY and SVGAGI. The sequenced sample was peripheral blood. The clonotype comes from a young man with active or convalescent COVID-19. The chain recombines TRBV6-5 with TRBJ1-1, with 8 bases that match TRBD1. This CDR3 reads CASSYSQGAGEAFF. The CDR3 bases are TGTGCCAGCAGTTACTCGCAGGGGGCGGGTGAAGCTTTCTTT.